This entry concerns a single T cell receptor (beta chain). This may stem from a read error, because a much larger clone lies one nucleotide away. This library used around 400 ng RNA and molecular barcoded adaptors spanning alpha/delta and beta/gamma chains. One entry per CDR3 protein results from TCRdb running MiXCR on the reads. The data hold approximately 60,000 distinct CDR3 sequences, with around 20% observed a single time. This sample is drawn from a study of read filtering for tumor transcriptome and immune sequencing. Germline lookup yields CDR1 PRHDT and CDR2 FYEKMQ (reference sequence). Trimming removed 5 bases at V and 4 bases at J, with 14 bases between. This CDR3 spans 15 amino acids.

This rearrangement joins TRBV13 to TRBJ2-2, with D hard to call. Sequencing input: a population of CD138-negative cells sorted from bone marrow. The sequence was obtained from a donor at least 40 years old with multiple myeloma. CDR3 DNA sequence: TGTGCCAGCAGCCTATCTAAAGGTAGCACCGGGGAGCTGTTTTTT. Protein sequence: CASSLSKGSTGELFF.